A single sample gave rise to the 25 T cell receptor beta chains below, sequenced in a study of monozygotic twins with inflammatory bowel disease. TCRdb re-called the 5' RACE reads and catalogs CDR3 proteins one per entry, DNA excluded. This repertoire includes over 350,000 distinct CDR3 sequences. The sample comprised blood. Receptors originate from a human donor with ulcerative colitis or Crohn's disease, or a healthy co-twin of an affected twin (not recorded which).

V and J are TRBV3-1 and TRBJ1-4; TCRdb's D call of TRBD1 is untestable without DNA. Germline-derived CDR1 and CDR2 are LGHDT and YNNKEL (reference sequence). CDR3 length: 14 amino acids. CDR3 loop: CASSQLGPEGELFF.

CDR3 sequence reads: CASSLALNIHTEAFF. V gene TRBV7-9 combines with J gene TRBJ1-1. Germline-derived CDR1 and CDR2 are SEHNR and FQNEAQ (reference sequence). The CDR3 runs 15 residues.

The rearrangement uses TRBV20-1 and TRBJ1-5. Germline CDR1 reads DFQATT; CDR2 reads SNEGSKA (reference sequence). The CDR3 totals 15 residues. CDR3 in amino acids: CSARLGGRINQPQHF.

The chain carries TRBV5-1 and TRBJ1-1; TCRdb proposes TRBD1, but this gene call is untestable without DNA. The CDR3 is 14 amino acids. Germline CDR1 reads SGHRS; CDR2 reads YFSETQ. The CDR3 is CASSLDGQGTEAFF.

The rearrangement links TRBV7-2 to TRBJ2-3; TCRdb's D gene call, TRBD2, goes unchecked for lack of DNA. The CDR3 extends over 15 amino acids. Germline lookup yields CDR1 SGHTA and CDR2 FQGNSA. CDR3 protein: CASSLGLAGLDTQYF.

The V call is TRBV11-1, the J call TRBJ1-2; no DNA is available, so the TRBD1 call from TCRdb remains unchecked. Germline V gene sequence: CDR1 SGHAT, CDR2 FQDESV (reference sequence). CDR3 length: 15 residues. The CDR3 region is CASSLGQGSVYGYTF.

This chain uses TRBV28 with TRBJ2-5; as DNA is missing, the TRBD2 call by TCRdb cannot be tested. The CDR3 covers 16 residues. Germline V gene data show CDR1 as MDHEN and CDR2 as SYDVKM. CDR3 protein: CASSLFGGGTQETQYF. The full variable domain, its missing parts supplied by reference TRBV28 and TRBJ2-5, is DVKVTQSSRYLVKRTGEKVFLECVQDMDHENMFWYRQDPGLGLRLIYFSYDVKMKEKGDIPEGYSVSREKKERFSLILESASTNQTSMYLCASSLFGGGTQETQYFGPGTRLLVL.

This chain links TRBV15 with TRBJ2-2; with no DNA, the TCRdb D assignment of TRBD1 cannot be verified. Germline CDR1 reads LNHNV; CDR2 reads YYDKDF (reference sequence). The CDR3 sequence is 14 residues long. The CDR3: CATSIDRGRGELFF.

CDR3 protein: CSAGKDRGAFF. J is TRBJ1-1 and V is TRBV20-1; TCRdb lists TRBD1, though no DNA is available to test this call. The CDR3 runs to 11 residues. CDR1 and CDR2 (germline): DFQATT, SNEGSKA (reference sequence).

The chain has TRBV15 and TRBJ2-5; TCRdb indicates TRBD2, and absent DNA this call remains unverified. This CDR3 has 13 amino acids. Germline V lookup: CDR1 LNHNV, CDR2 YYDKDF (reference sequence). The CDR3: CATNSGLQETQYF.

The chain links TRBV20-1 to TRBJ2-2; there is no DNA to check the TCRdb D call of TRBD1. The CDR3 spans 16 residues. Germline V gene lookup returns CDR1 DFQATT and CDR2 SNEGSKA (reference sequence). The CDR3 spells CSASRAGGENTGELFF.

This chain connects TRBV6-2 or TRBV6-3 to TRBJ2-7; absent DNA, TCRdb's TRBD1 call cannot be checked. Germline V gene sequence: CDR1 MNHEY, CDR2 SVGEGT. The CDR3 has 14 residues. The CDR3 region is CASSPPGGLYEQYF.

This chain uses TRBV4-2 with TRBJ2-7; TCRdb's D call, TRBD2, is unchecked because there is no DNA. The CDR3 loop spans 13 amino acids. The germline gives CDR1 LGHNA, CDR2 YNFKEQ. This CDR3 is CASSPGPAYEQYF.

CDR3 region: CASRETQGALNTEAFF. The rearrangement links TRBV12-3 or TRBV12-4 to TRBJ1-1; TCRdb lists TRBD1, though no DNA is available to test this call. The CDR3 length is 16 residues.

The rearrangement links TRBV27 to TRBJ1-6; TCRdb calls TRBD1, which cannot be checked without DNA. The CDR3 has 15 residues. Germline assignment: CDR1 MNHEY and CDR2 SMNVEV (reference sequence). CDR3 loop: CASREGRGPNSPLHF.

The J gene is TRBJ2-7, the V gene TRBV20-1; the TRBD1 assignment by TCRdb is unverifiable without DNA. Germline CDR1 is DFQATT and CDR2 is SNEGSKA (reference sequence). The CDR3 runs to 15 residues. The CDR3: CSALRPDSYSYEQYF.

The J gene is TRBJ2-7, the V gene TRBV6-6; without DNA, the TCRdb call of TRBD2 cannot be checked. CDR3 length: 12 amino acids. From germline, CDR1 is MNHNY and CDR2 SVGAGI (reference sequence). The CDR3: CASSQIAGSSFF.

The rearrangement joins TRBV27 to TRBJ2-1; as DNA is missing, the TRBD2 call by TCRdb cannot be tested. Germline V gene lookup returns CDR1 MNHEY and CDR2 SMNVEV (reference sequence). The CDR3 is made up of 15 amino acids. This CDR3 is CASSYSGGAQNEQFF.

The chain combines TRBV4-3 with TRBJ1-3. The germline V gene has CDR1 LGHNA and CDR2 YSLEER. CDR3 size: 18 residues. The CDR3 region is CASSQEARTGSGKGTIYF.

This chain joins TRBV29-1 and TRBJ2-2. The CDR3 loop spans 11 amino acids. Germline CDR1 is SQVTM and CDR2 is ANQGSEA. Here the CDR3 reads CSVEGTGELFF.

The chain links TRBV12-3 or TRBV12-4 to TRBJ2-1; with no DNA, the TCRdb D assignment of TRBD1 cannot be verified. The CDR3 length is 16 residues. The CDR3 spells CASSPDRGVPYNEQFF.

The V and J genes are TRBV4-2 and TRBJ2-7; checking the TCRdb D call of TRBD1 is not possible without DNA. The germline V gene has CDR1 LGHNA and CDR2 YNFKEQ. The length of the CDR3 is 17 residues. The CDR3 here is CASSPHDRDARSYEQYF.

This chain joins TRBV6-5 and TRBJ1-2; TCRdb names TRBD1, which stays unverified in the absence of DNA. This CDR3 is built from 17 residues. Per germline, CDR1 MNHEY and CDR2 SVGAGI. This CDR3 is CASSYSGQGTFNYGYTF.

J is TRBJ1-1 and V is TRBV5-6; without DNA, the TCRdb call of TRBD1 cannot be checked. Per germline, CDR1 SGHDT and CDR2 YYEEEE. This CDR3 spans 15 amino acids. The CDR3: CASSLEGGTIHEAFF.

The chain links TRBV3-1 to TRBJ2-1; the D call from TCRdb, TRBD1, cannot be confirmed without DNA. Looked up from germline, CDR1 is LGHDT and CDR2 is YNNKEL (reference sequence). The length of the CDR3 is 15 residues. This CDR3 reads CASSQDRGGGFGQFF.